This T cell receptor beta chain derives from a study of blood T cell repertoires in COVID-19. The overall study: Acute and convalescent COVID-19 specimens originated in the United States, Italy and Spain. PBMCs, B-cell-depleted T cells, or T cells were the source of the cDNA or gDNA that made up the material.

There are 15 residues in the CDR3. V shed 4 bases, J shed 6 bases, and the junction held 8 bases outside the gene matches. Germline lookup yields CDR1 SGDLS and CDR2 YYNGEE. Sequencing used immunoSEQ multiplex PCR; TCRdb keeps in-frame clones, though not all of them. The sample lists approximately 200,000 clones, about 86% seen once, with less than 2.5% in the top ten. This clone has a single count. This chain joins TRBV9 and TRBJ2-1; the match to TRBD2 covers 9 bases. This TCR derives from an older woman with acute or convalescent COVID-19. The sample taken for sequencing was peripheral blood. The CDR3 DNA reads TGTGCCAGCAGCCTATCTAGCGGGGTCGGCAATGAGCAGTTCTTC. This sequence encodes CASSLSSGVGNEQFF.